The text below deals with one T cell receptor beta chain. The record originates from a study of blood T cell repertoires in COVID-19. For the study at large: COVID-19 samples collected from the United States, Italy and Spain covered acute and convalescent phases. T cells, B-cell-depleted T cells, or PBMCs supplied cDNA or gDNA.

In the original workflow: Reference gene primers were amplified, and this amplification served to estimate nucleated cell counts. The repertoire was sequenced with immunoSEQ multiplex PCR; TCRdb's copy has only in-frame clones and lacks some. That table gives V, J and clone size, and the DNA gave D and trimming. The data contain over 200,000 clones, about 91% of them singletons. Enrollment of patients from Seattle took place during active infection, with longitudinal follow-up. The receptor's source is a person aged 18 to 29 with COVID-19, enrolled during active disease. Material for sequencing was peripheral blood.

Here the CDR3 reads CAISEGRNTEAFF. The CDR3 DNA reads as TGTGCCATCAGTGAGGGGCGAAACACTGAAGCTTTCTTT. V usage is TRBV10-3 and J usage is TRBJ1-1; D gene uncertain. This CDR3 spans 13 amino acids. V shed 2 bases and J shed 2 bases, with 6 bases lying between them. The germline V gene has CDR1 ENHRY and CDR2 SYGVKD.